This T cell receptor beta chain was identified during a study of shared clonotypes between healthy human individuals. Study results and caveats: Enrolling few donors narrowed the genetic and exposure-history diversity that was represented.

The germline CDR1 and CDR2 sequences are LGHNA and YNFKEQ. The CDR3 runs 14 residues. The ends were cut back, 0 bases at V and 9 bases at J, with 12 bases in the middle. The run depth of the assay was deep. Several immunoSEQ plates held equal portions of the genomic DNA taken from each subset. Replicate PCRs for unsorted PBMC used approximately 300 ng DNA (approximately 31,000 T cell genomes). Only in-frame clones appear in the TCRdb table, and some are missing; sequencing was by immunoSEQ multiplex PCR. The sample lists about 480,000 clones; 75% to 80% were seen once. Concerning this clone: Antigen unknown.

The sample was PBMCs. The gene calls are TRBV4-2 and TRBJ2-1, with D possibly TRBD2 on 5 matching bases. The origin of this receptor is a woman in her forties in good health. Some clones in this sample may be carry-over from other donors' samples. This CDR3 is CASSQELGGGEQFF. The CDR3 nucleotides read TGTGCCAGCAGCCAAGAGCTAGGAGGCGGTGAGCAGTTCTTC.